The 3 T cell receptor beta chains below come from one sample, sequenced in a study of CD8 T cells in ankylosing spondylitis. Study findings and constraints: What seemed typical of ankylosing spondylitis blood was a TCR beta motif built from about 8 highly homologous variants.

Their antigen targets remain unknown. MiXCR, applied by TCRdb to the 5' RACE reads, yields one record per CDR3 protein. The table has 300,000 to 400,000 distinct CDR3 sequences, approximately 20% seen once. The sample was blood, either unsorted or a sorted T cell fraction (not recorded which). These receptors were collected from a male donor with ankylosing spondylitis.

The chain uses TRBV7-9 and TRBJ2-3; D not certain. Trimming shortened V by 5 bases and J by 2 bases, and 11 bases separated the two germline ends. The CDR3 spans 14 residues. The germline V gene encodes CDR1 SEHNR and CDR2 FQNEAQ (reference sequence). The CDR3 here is CASSHTYDTDTQYF. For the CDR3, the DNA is TGTGCCAGCAGCCACACGTACGACACAGATACGCAGTATTTT.

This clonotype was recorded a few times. In DNA, the CDR3 is TGTGCCAGCAGTCTGACTAGTCTCTACAATGAGCAGTTCTTC. Residues: CASSLTSLYNEQFF. The J gene is TRBJ2-1, the V gene TRBV12-3 or TRBV12-4, with D possibly matching TRBD2 (6 bases). V was pared by 5 bases and J by 3 bases, with 11 bases between. The CDR3 consists of 14 residues.

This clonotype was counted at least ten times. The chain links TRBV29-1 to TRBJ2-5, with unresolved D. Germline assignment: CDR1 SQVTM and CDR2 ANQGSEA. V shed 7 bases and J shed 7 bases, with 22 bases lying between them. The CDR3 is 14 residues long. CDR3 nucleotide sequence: TGCAGCGCCGCTGGGGTGGCAGACCTTGGGACCCAGTACTTC. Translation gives CSAAGVADLGTQYF.